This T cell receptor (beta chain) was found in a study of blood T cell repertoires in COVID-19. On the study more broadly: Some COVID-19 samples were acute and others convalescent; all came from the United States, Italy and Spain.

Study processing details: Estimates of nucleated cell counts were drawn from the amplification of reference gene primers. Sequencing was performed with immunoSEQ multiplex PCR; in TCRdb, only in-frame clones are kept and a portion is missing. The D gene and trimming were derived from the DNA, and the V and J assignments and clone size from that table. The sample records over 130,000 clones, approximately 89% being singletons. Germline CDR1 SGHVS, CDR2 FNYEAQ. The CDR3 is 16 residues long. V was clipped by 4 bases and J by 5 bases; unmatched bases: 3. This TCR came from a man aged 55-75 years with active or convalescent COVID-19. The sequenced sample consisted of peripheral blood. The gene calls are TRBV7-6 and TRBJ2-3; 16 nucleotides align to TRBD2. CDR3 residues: CASSSGTSGRVDTQYF. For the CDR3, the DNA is TGTGCCAGCAGCTCAGGGACTAGCGGGAGGGTAGATACGCAGTATTTT.